This T cell receptor (beta chain) was identified in a study of graft-versus-host responses after intestinal transplantation. Across the study: Each patient got anti-thymocyte globulin induction, then tacrolimus and steroids for roughly 3 years. General study results and limits: Allografts of one patient group, those with graft-donor T cell macrochimerism, had high graft-versus-host to host-versus-graft clonal ratios. Recipient marrow held GvH clones, some first seen in ileum or blood. Levels of circulating GvH clones at their peak were associated with early post-transplant HvG declines.

Trimming took 2 bases from V and 0 from J; bases not matched to a gene: 8. Germline CDR1 is SGHDN and CDR2 is FVKESK. The CDR3 contains 18 residues. TCRdb keeps only in-frame clones here, not all; method: immunoSEQ multiplex PCR. The sample shows about 82,000 clones, roughly 91% of them seen only once. In regard to this clone: As yet, its antigen is unknown.

Sequences were derived from unstimulated CD4+ T cells sorted from spleen or lymph node cells, sampled before intestinal transplant. The receptor comes from a human donor who received an intestinal transplant. This chain connects TRBV14 to TRBJ2-2, with 8 positions matching TRBD2. In DNA, the CDR3 is TGTGCCAGCAGCCAAATTCTAGCGGGTATAGCGAACACCGGGGAGCTGTTTTTT. Translated: CASSQILAGIANTGELFF.